This T cell receptor beta chain was documented in a study of cytomegalovirus exposure and HLA in healthy donors. Notes on the study in general: Analysis was carried out at a later point, and it linked a missense DCLRE1C variant to TCR beta V- and J-gene trimming. Usually a TCR sequence was rare, but some public TCRs were found in many donors.

This clone was seen a few times. No antigen is known for it. Trimming pared 4 bases from V and 6 bases from J, leaving 7 bases between. CDR1 is DFQATT and CDR2 is SNEGSKA in the germline V gene (reference sequence). The CDR3 has 11 residues. This PCR relied on a set of 60 Vbeta primers and 13 Jbeta primers. Here immunoSEQ multiplex PCR was the method, and the copy in TCRdb shows in-frame clones only, minus some. This table holds about 77,000 clones, over 70% found once. Sequencing used PBMCs. This sequence originates from a middle-aged woman in good health and CMV-seronegative. The rearrangement joins TRBV20-1 to TRBJ1-5; D uncertain. In DNA, the CDR3 is TGCAGTGCTATTTTGAGTCAGCCCCAGCATTTT. It yields the protein CSAILSQPQHF.